A single sample is the source of the 21 T cell receptor beta chains below, sequenced in a study of liver allograft versus peripheral blood T cells (dated by TCRdb to the early 2020s). Regarding the research as a whole: The study compared the T cell receptor repertoires present in transplanted livers with the repertoires present in the peripheral blood of liver transplant recipients.

Sequenced on an Illumina MiSeq. TCRdb applied fastp at Q25 and MiXCR to the public reads, then kept only in-frame beta chains. Entries that share a CDR3 protein sequence are merged under the most common genes and DNA. The table for this sample lists 1,500 to 2,000 distinct CDR3 sequences; about 16% of them were counted only once. The top ten clonotypes cover approximately 8% of the sample. The source of these receptors is a human patient who had a liver transplant. In transplant recipients, some T cells may be of donor rather than host origin.

This clonotype is classed as large. V usage is TRBV28 and J usage is TRBJ1-6; possibly TRBD1 for D (6 bases). Germline CDR1 is MDHEN and CDR2 is SYDVKM. CDR3 length: 15 amino acids. Deletions cut 6 bases from V and 9 bases from J, with 18 bases between. The CDR3 DNA sequence: TGTGCCAGCAGCCGTAGCGGGGGCTCTGGTTCACCCCTCCACTTT. This sequence encodes CASSRSGGSGSPLHF.

This clonotype is termed medium-sized. The chain combines TRBV28 with TRBJ1-1; the D is unclear. CDR3 length equals 12 residues. In germline, CDR1 is MDHEN, CDR2 SYDVKM. Trimming stripped 9 bases from V and 5 bases from J, with 13 bases between. The CDR3 region is CASALRETEAFF. CDR3 DNA: TGTGCCAGTGCCCTGCGAGAGACTGAAGCTTTCTTT.

Sample share makes this clonotype medium-sized. The J gene is TRBJ1-5, the V gene TRBV27; TRBD1 is a possible D gene (5 bases). The germline gives CDR1 MNHEY, CDR2 SMNVEV (reference sequence). The ends were cut back, 5 bases at V and 2 bases at J, with 10 bases in the middle. CDR3 length: 14 amino acids. The CDR3 protein is CASSAPGGNQPQHF. The CDR3 bases are TGTGCCAGCAGTGCCCCGGGGGGCAATCAGCCCCAGCATTTT.

The chain combines TRBV5-6 with TRBJ2-5, with D perhaps matching TRBD2 (6 bases). Per germline, CDR1 SGHDT and CDR2 YYEEEE. Trimming pared 0 bases from V and 3 bases from J, leaving 15 bases between. CDR3 size: 16 residues. This CDR3 is CASSLADSGYKETQYF. CDR3 DNA sequence: TGTGCCAGCAGCTTGGCCGATAGCGGTTATAAAGAGACCCAGTACTTC.

By proportion, this clonotype is medium-sized. The chain uses TRBV28 and TRBJ2-7; D unresolved. Trimming removed 1 base at V and 2 bases at J, with 9 bases between. The CDR3 totals 14 residues. Germline CDR1 and CDR2: MDHEN and SYDVKM. CDR3 DNA: TGTGCCAGCAGTTTATTCTCGACGACCTACGAGCAGTACTTC. Its protein is CASSLFSTTYEQYF.

By its share, this clonotype is medium-sized. The chain combines TRBV7-9 with TRBJ1-4; 7 bases are shared with TRBD1. The V gene's germline CDR1 is SEHNR and CDR2 FQNEAQ (reference sequence). CDR3 size: 16 residues. The ends lost 3 bases at V and 4 bases at J; junction bases unmatched: 8. Here the CDR3 DNA reads TGTGCCAGCAGCTTTTTTAGGGACAGCCTTAATGAAAAACTGTTTTTT. Amino acids: CASSFFRDSLNEKLFF.

A few counts support this clonotype. V and J are TRBV5-6 and TRBJ2-5; 7 nucleotides agree with TRBD1. V lost 4 bases to trimming and J lost 0 bases; unmatched junction nucleotides: 6. The CDR3 is 15 amino acids. Germline CDR1 SGHDT, CDR2 YYEEEE. CDR3 DNA sequence: TGTGCCAGCAGCATACTGGGACAGAACCAAGAGACCCAGTACTTC. Amino acids: CASSILGQNQETQYF.

By share of the sample, this clonotype is medium-sized (0.01 to 0.1%). This chain connects TRBV7-2 to TRBJ2-3; 7 bases map to TRBD2. This CDR3 spans 18 amino acids. The germline CDR1 and CDR2 sequences are SGHTA and FQGNSA. J was trimmed by 4 bases and V by 4 bases; bases with no gene match: 17. CDR3 residues: CASSSAFRWEGRADTQYF. Here the CDR3 DNA reads TGTGCCAGCAGCTCCGCGTTTCGATGGGAGGGCCGGGCAGATACGCAGTATTTT.

This clonotype is deemed medium-sized. CDR3: CASSTSTVHGYTF. The CDR3, as DNA: TGTGCCAGCAGTACATCGACAGTCCACGGCTACACCTTC. The chain combines TRBV12-3 or TRBV12-4 with TRBJ1-2, with D maybe TRBD1 (5 bases). The CDR3 totals 13 residues. Trimming stripped 5 bases from V and 8 bases from J, with 15 bases between.

This chain uses TRBV6-5 with TRBJ1-1; D gene ambiguous. V gave up 4 bases and J gave up 4 bases, with 13 bases separating them. This CDR3 is 14 amino acids long. Germline V gene sequence: CDR1 MNHEY, CDR2 SVGAGI. CDR3 sequence: CASSLTPIPTEAFF. CDR3 coding DNA: TGTGCCAGCAGTTTAACCCCAATACCCACTGAAGCTTTCTTT.

This clonotype is labeled medium-sized. The chain carries TRBV10-3 and TRBJ1-1; a possible D gene is TRBD1 (6 bases). Trimming took 6 bases from V and 0 from J, leaving 14 bases between them. This CDR3 contains 15 residues. Germline loops: CDR1 ENHRY, CDR2 SYGVKD. Here the CDR3 reads CAIRTPTGMNTEAFF. Written as DNA, the CDR3 is TGTGCCATCAGGACCCCGACAGGAATGAACACTGAAGCTTTCTTT.

In its sample, this clonotype is large. The J gene is TRBJ1-5, the V gene TRBV20-1, with TRBD1 identical over 8 bases. The ends lost 5 bases at V and 9 bases at J; junction bases unmatched: 9. This CDR3 contains 13 residues. Germline CDR1 reads DFQATT; CDR2 reads SNEGSKA (reference sequence). The CDR3 nucleotides read TGCAGTGCTTCCGGGACAGGTTCGCGGCCCCAGCATTTT. Protein product: CSASGTGSRPQHF.

This clonotype is labeled as medium-sized. This chain uses TRBV7-9 with TRBJ1-1; 7 bases line up with TRBD1. The V gene's germline CDR1 is SEHNR and CDR2 FQNEAQ (reference sequence). J was trimmed by 4 bases and V by 4 bases; bases with no gene match: 12. This CDR3 region has 16 residues. The CDR3 reads CASSSPGQLVSTEAFF. For the CDR3, the DNA is TGTGCCAGCAGCTCTCCGGGACAGTTGGTAAGCACTGAAGCTTTCTTT. Full variable domain (outside the CDR3, taken from reference TRBV7-9 and TRBJ1-1): DTGVSQNPRHKITKRGQNVTFRCDPISEHNRLYWYRQTLGQGPEFLTYFQNEAQLEKSRLLSDRFSAERPKGSFSTLEIQRTEQGDSAMYLCASSSPGQLVSTEAFFGQGTRLTVV.

Ten or more counts support this clonotype. The gene calls are TRBV5-4 and TRBJ2-3; tentatively, D is TRBD2 (6 bases). V lost 4 bases to trimming and J lost 4 bases, with 13 bases between them. The CDR3 covers 14 residues. Germline lookup yields CDR1 SGHNT and CDR2 YYREEE (reference sequence). CDR3 DNA sequence: TGTGCCAGCAGCCCGGGACTGGCTGCAGATACGCAGTATTTT. Protein: CASSPGLAADTQYF.

This clonotype counts as medium-sized. The gene calls are TRBV5-4 and TRBJ2-7; tentatively, D is TRBD2 (5 bases). The CDR3 is made up of 15 amino acids. Trimming took 7 bases from V and 0 from J, leaving 17 bases between them. CDR1 is SGHNT, CDR2 YYREEE, per germline (reference sequence). Written as DNA, the CDR3 is TGTGCCAGCCCCCAATCCTCGGGGAGCTCCTACGAGCAGTACTTC. The encoded protein is CASPQSSGSSYEQYF. The full variable domain, rest sourced from reference TRBV5-4 and TRBJ2-7, is ETGVTQSPTHLIKTRGQQVTLRCSSQSGHNTVSWYQQALGQGPQFIFQYYREEENGRGNFPPRFSGLQFPNYSSELNVNALELDDSALYLCASPQSSGSSYEQYFGPGTRLTVT.

This clonotype is medium-sized (0.01 to 0.1%) in the sample. The V call is TRBV6-5, the J call TRBJ2-7, with D maybe TRBD2 (5 bases). The V end lost 5 bases, the J end lost 2 bases, and 10 bases lay between the germline ends. CDR3 length equals 13 residues. Germline V lookup: CDR1 MNHEY, CDR2 SVGAGI. CDR3 in DNA: TGTGCCAGCAGTGCGACTAAGACCTACGAGCAGTACTTC. Residues: CASSATKTYEQYF.

The DNA of the CDR3 is TGTGCCAGCAGTCGCCGGGACAGGGTGGATGGCTACACCTTC. This gives the protein CASSRRDRVDGYTF. The J gene is TRBJ1-2, the V gene TRBV27, with 9 positions matching TRBD1. CDR1 MNHEY and CDR2 SMNVEV come from the germline V gene (reference sequence). This CDR3 has 14 residues. Unmatched junction bases numbered 7, after V lost 5 bases and J lost 6 bases.

This clonotype is labeled as medium-sized. This chain joins TRBV5-6 and TRBJ2-2, with 7 positions matching TRBD1. The CDR3 length is 15 residues. Trimming at V came to 1 base and at J to 5 bases, leaving 5 bases not matched to a gene. CDR1 and CDR2 (germline): SGHDT, YYEEEE. CDR3 nucleotides: TGTGCCAGCAGCTTGAGGGGGCGGAGGACCGGGGAGCTGTTTTTT. This gives the protein CASSLRGRRTGELFF.

The chain combines TRBV15 with TRBJ2-7; 8 bases map to TRBD2. The CDR3 length is 13 residues. V lost 5 bases to trimming and J lost 5 bases; unmatched junction nucleotides: 5. Per the germline V gene, CDR1 is LNHNV and CDR2 is YYDKDF (reference sequence). The CDR3: CATSRGGADEQYF. The CDR3 bases are TGTGCCACCAGCCGGGGGGGGGCCGACGAGCAGTACTTC.

V usage is TRBV27 and J usage is TRBJ2-2; 9 bases are a match to TRBD1. Unmatched junction bases numbered 1, after V lost 3 bases and J lost 5 bases. CDR1 is MNHEY and CDR2 is SMNVEV in the germline V gene (reference sequence). This CDR3 has 14 residues. The CDR3 DNA follows: TGTGCCAGCAGTTTGACAGGGGGTACCGGGGAGCTGTTTTTT. Amino acids: CASSLTGGTGELFF.

J is TRBJ1-1 and V is TRBV7-9; D perhaps matches TRBD1 (5 bases). Trimming removed 7 bases from V and 4 bases from J, with 13 bases in between. The CDR3 spans 13 residues. The germline gives CDR1 SEHNR, CDR2 FQNEAQ (reference sequence). CDR3 sequence reads: CASTGTGPTEAFF. The CDR3 bases are TGTGCCAGCACGGGGACCGGGCCCACTGAAGCTTTCTTT.